What follows describes a single T cell receptor beta chain. Its binding antigen is unknown. No clone much larger than this one lies a single base away; base qualities are absent. Separate from the approximately 700-subject first cohort, the validation cohort of about 130 subjects was the group to which the donors belonged. The CDR3 goes from the cysteine to the phenylalanine over 17 residues. Only the CDR3 region is kept as DNA, spanning 51 bases read in frame from base 1. Relative to germline, V is missing 5 bases and J is missing 3 bases, with 7 bases of the junction outside any gene match. CDR1 is given as LGHNT and CDR2 as FRNRAP, both from the germline V gene. The data originate from a study of cytomegalovirus exposure and HLA in healthy donors (dated by TCRdb to between 2016 and 2019). General notes on the study: According to a later analysis, one platform produced both the 110 or so validation repertoires and the 700 or so repertoires of the first cohort. High-throughput TCR immunosequencing, statistical association of individual TCRs with disease status, and machine learning were combined to predict cytomegalovirus infection status. The aim of the study was to test whether cataloging public T cell receptors could identify signatures of past pathogen exposure. Besides the first cohort of 500 to 700 subjects, a separate validation cohort made up of over 95 different subjects was used. What the study reported, not specific to this receptor: A later analysis lacked HLA typing for the validation cohort, so it scored co-occurrence in that cohort across all 110 or so repertoires. The classifier was reported to diagnose cytomegalovirus status with high specificity and sensitivity in both the original and validation cohorts. Of the cluster scores, roughly 95% were above 0 in a later analysis, which found that TCRs clustered in the first cohort also tended to co-occur in the approximately 130 validation repertoires. A few of the identified cytomegalovirus-associated TCR beta chains were confirmed in vitro to be specific for cytomegalovirus antigens. It was suggested by the authors that the approach could potentially be generalized to other disease states and immunological phenotypes. The study gave a list of over 150 TCR beta chains associated with cytomegalovirus. Most TCR sequences were observed very rarely across donors, whereas some public TCRs were present in many individuals.

Library creation used the immunoSEQ multiplex PCR assay. The study's own analysis went as follows. A statistical classification framework was built for diagnosing cytomegalovirus status from the catalog of TCR beta chain sequences. TCRdb retrieved this table from immuneACCESS and kept in-frame rearrangements only. Not all clones are present; in checked studies, unresolved V genes account for under half, and no reason is known for the remainder. Clonal size and the V and J genes are those of that table, whereas D and trimming came from the DNA. Present in this sample are about 170,000 clones, approximately 90% of which were seen just once. The ten largest clones represent 1.4% of the sample.

The sample comprised PBMCs. The clonotype comes from a woman between 25 and 40 years old in good health and CMV-seronegative. This sequence uses TRBV12-5 and TRBJ2-7; TRBD2 agrees with 16 junctional bases. The CDR3 has the sequence CASGPHGTSGGDYEQYF. The DNA sequence is TGTGCTAGTGGTCCACATGGGACTAGCGGGGGGGACTACGAGCAGTACTTC.